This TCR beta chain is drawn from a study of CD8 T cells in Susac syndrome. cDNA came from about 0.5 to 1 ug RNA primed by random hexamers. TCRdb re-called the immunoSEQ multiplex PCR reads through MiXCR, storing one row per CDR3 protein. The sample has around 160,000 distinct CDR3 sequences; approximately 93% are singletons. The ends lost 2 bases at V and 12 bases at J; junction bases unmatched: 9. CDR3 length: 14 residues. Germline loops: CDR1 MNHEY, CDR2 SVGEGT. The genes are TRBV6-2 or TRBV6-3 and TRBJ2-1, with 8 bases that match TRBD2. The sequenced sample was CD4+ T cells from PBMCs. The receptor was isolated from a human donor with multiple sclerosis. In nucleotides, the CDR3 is TGTGCCAGCAGTTACGTGATGCGGGAGGAGGTGCAGTTCTTC. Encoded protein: CASSYVMREEVQFF.